This T cell receptor beta chain was recovered during a study of blood T cells in healthy people across ages. As for the study in general: Per two T cells, about one barcoded beta molecule was captured through template switching.

Then a second PCR, running about 7 to 11 cycles, was carried out with a sample-barcoded 5' primer and a J-beta primer mix. Using its own MiXCR run on the 5' RACE reads, TCRdb lists one record per CDR3 protein. The profile shows about 780,000 distinct CDR3 sequences, about a quarter of them singletons. V was pared by 0 bases and J by 3 bases, with 14 bases between. Germline assignment: CDR1 LNHNV and CDR2 YYDKDF (reference sequence). This CDR3 comprises 17 residues. The sample was also linked to a second study, of T cells of mothers and their children. According to that study: Donation involved a few healthy Caucasian mothers and the six children that they had. Second-round PCR products received sample barcodes and 2-4 random nucleotides from the M1S primer. The study obtained over 9.5 million TCR beta CDR3 reads per mother and 2.5 million to 3 million per child.

This TCR came from a boy aged 5-17 years in good health. Specimen: blood. The chain combines TRBV15 with TRBJ2-2, with D possibly matching TRBD1 (7 bases). In DNA, the CDR3 is TGTGCCACCAGCAGAGACTTAGACAGGGAGGACACCGGGGAGCTGTTTTTT. This encodes CATSRDLDREDTGELFF.